This T cell receptor beta chain was recovered during a study of blood T cell repertoires in COVID-19. The protocol was immunoSEQ multiplex PCR, while the TCRdb copy is restricted to in-frame clones and leaves out a portion. The profile shows some 200,000 clones, about four fifths of them singletons. V lost 2 bases to trimming and J lost 7 bases, with 11 bases between them. The CDR3 extends over 14 amino acids. The germline V gene has CDR1 MNHEY and CDR2 SVGAGI. The chain employs TRBV6-5 and TRBJ2-2, with D perhaps TRBD2 (6 bases). Sample: PBMCs or T cells enriched from blood (not recorded which). This sequence originates from a woman aged 40 to 49 with acute COVID-19. Written as DNA, the CDR3 is TGTGCCAGCAGTTACGTCCAGCGGGTCGGGGAGCTGTTTTTT. Its translation: CASSYVQRVGELFF.